These T cell receptor beta chains were read from a single sample in a study of beta chain features in type 1 diabetes. Measured with immunoSEQ multiplex PCR; TCRdb has only the in-frame clones, and not every one. The sample contains under 350,000 clones, 13% to 15% of which appear only once. Sequencing was carried out using naive CD4+ T cells from blood. The receptors here all came from a man younger than 40 with type 1 diabetes. Both conserved end residues are part of each CDR3. Fields, in order: V gene, clone size, D gene, J gene, CDR3 DNA, CDR3 protein. D genes are given only for firm matches. The size entry is marked missing in some rows and otherwise reads once, few, many or a size class.

V gene: TRBV2; clone size: few; D gene: -; J gene: TRBJ1-1; CDR3 DNA: TGTGCCAGCATCCGGGACACTCTGAACACTGAAGCTTTCTTT; CDR3 protein: CASIRDTLNTEAFF
V gene: TRBV19; clone size: -; D gene: TRBD2; J gene: TRBJ2-7; CDR3 DNA: TGTGCCAGTCGGGGACTAGCGGGAGGCTCCTACGAGCAGTACTTC; CDR3 protein: CASRGLAGGSYEQYF
V gene: TRBV25-1; clone size: -; D gene: TRBD2; J gene: TRBJ2-7; CDR3 DNA: TGTGCCAGCAGTGATGTCGCTAGCGGTACCTACGAGCAGTACTTC; CDR3 protein: CASSDVASGTYEQYF
V gene: TRBV6-6; clone size: -; D gene: -; J gene: TRBJ1-1; CDR3 DNA: TGTGCCAGCAGTCAGTCCAACCTTGAAGCTTTCTTT; CDR3 protein: CASSQSNLEAFF
V gene: TRBV5-1; clone size: few; D gene: TRBD1; J gene: TRBJ1-5; CDR3 DNA: TGCGCCAGCAGCTTGTGGCCGACAGGGGTAAGCAATCAGCCCCAGCATTTT; CDR3 protein: CASSLWPTGVSNQPQHF
V gene: TRBV11-2; clone size: -; D gene: TRBD2; J gene: TRBJ2-1; CDR3 DNA: TGTGCCAGCAGCTTAAACCGAGCGGGAGTGGGTTACAATGAGCAGTTCTTC; CDR3 protein: CASSLNRAGVGYNEQFF
V gene: TRBV2; clone size: -; D gene: TRBD1; J gene: TRBJ2-4; CDR3 DNA: TGTGCCAGGAGGACAGGGGATTTCGCCAAAAACATTCAGTACTTC; CDR3 protein: CARRTGDFAKNIQYF
V gene: TRBV18; clone size: -; D gene: -; J gene: TRBJ2-7; CDR3 DNA: TGTGCCAGCTCACCACCTGGGTCCTCCAGGGCCTACGAGCAGTACTTC; CDR3 protein: CASSPPGSSRAYEQYF
V gene: TRBV2; clone size: few; D gene: -; J gene: TRBJ2-3; CDR3 DNA: TGTGCCAGCAAGGAACTAGCTGAACGCACAGATACGCAGTATTTT; CDR3 protein: CASKELAERTDTQYF
V gene: TRBV2; clone size: -; D gene: TRBD2; J gene: TRBJ2-5; CDR3 DNA: TGTGCCAGCCGGACTAGCGGGAGGGTTCAAGAGACCCAGTACTTC; CDR3 protein: CASRTSGRVQETQYF
V gene: TRBV5-1; clone size: -; D gene: -; J gene: TRBJ2-2; CDR3 DNA: TGCGCCAGCAGCTTAAGGAGTATCAGCACCGGGGAGCTGTTTTTT; CDR3 protein: CASSLRSISTGELFF
V gene: TRBV7-3; clone size: few; D gene: TRBD2; J gene: TRBJ2-2; CDR3 DNA: TGTGCCAGCAGCTTAGCTAGCGGCGGGGAGCTGTTTTTT; CDR3 protein: CASSLASGGELFF
V gene: TRBV4-2; clone size: -; D gene: -; J gene: TRBJ2-4; CDR3 DNA: TGTGCCAGCAGCCAAGAAAGCCCTGCTAGAGCCAAAAACATTCAGTACTTC; CDR3 protein: CASSQESPARAKNIQYF
V gene: TRBV28; clone size: -; D gene: TRBD1; J gene: TRBJ2-2; CDR3 DNA: TGTGCCAGCAGTTCAGGGGGACCGAACACCGGGGAGCTGTTTTTT; CDR3 protein: CASSSGGPNTGELFF
V gene: TRBV29-1; clone size: -; D gene: TRBD2; J gene: TRBJ2-3; CDR3 DNA: TGCAGCGTTCTGGGACTAGCGGGACCGACAGATACGCAGTATTTT; CDR3 protein: CSVLGLAGPTDTQYF
V gene: TRBV11-1; clone size: -; D gene: -; J gene: TRBJ1-2; CDR3 DNA: TGTGCCAGCAGCCCGGGGGGCAGTTCCTATGGCTACACCTTC; CDR3 protein: CASSPGGSSYGYTF
V gene: TRBV19; clone size: -; D gene: -; J gene: TRBJ2-2; CDR3 DNA: TGTGCCAGTAGTATAGGGACAGCGTACACCGGGGAGCTGTTTTTT; CDR3 protein: CASSIGTAYTGELFF
V gene: TRBV7-8; clone size: -; D gene: -; J gene: TRBJ2-1; CDR3 DNA: TGTGCCAGCAGCTCCAGGCAGGGGGGTTACAATGAGCAGTTCTTC; CDR3 protein: CASSSRQGGYNEQFF
V gene: TRBV5-1; clone size: -; D gene: TRBD2; J gene: TRBJ2-1; CDR3 DNA: TGCGCCAGCAGCCAAGGACTAGCGGGAGTGGATGAGCAGTTCTTC; CDR3 protein: CASSQGLAGVDEQFF
V gene: TRBV27; clone size: few; D gene: -; J gene: TRBJ2-3; CDR3 DNA: TGTGCCAGCAGTCCCGGGAGACTAGATTACACAGATACGCAGTATTTT; CDR3 protein: CASSPGRLDYTDTQYF
V gene: TRBV28; clone size: few; D gene: TRBD1; J gene: TRBJ2-1; CDR3 DNA: TGTGCCAGCAGTTTAGCCGGGACAGGGGGGTACAATGAGCAGTTCTTC; CDR3 protein: CASSLAGTGGYNEQFF
V gene: TRBV7-9; clone size: -; D gene: -; J gene: TRBJ1-5; CDR3 DNA: TGTGCCAGCAGCTTGAACGGGTATCAGCCCCAGCATTTT; CDR3 protein: CASSLNGYQPQHF
V gene: TRBV2; clone size: few; D gene: -; J gene: TRBJ2-7; CDR3 DNA: TGTGCCAGCAGTGCCCTGACAGGAGACGAGCAGTACTTC; CDR3 protein: CASSALTGDEQYF
V gene: TRBV9; clone size: -; D gene: TRBD2; J gene: TRBJ2-4; CDR3 DNA: TGTGCCAGCAGCGTAGAGGCTAGCGGATCCAAAAACATTCAGTACTTC; CDR3 protein: CASSVEASGSKNIQYF
V gene: TRBV6-1; clone size: once; D gene: TRBD1; J gene: TRBJ2-7; CDR3 DNA: TGTGCCAGCAGTATGCCCGGGACAGGGACTTACGAGCAGTACTTC; CDR3 protein: CASSMPGTGTYEQYF
V gene: TRBV5-1; clone size: -; D gene: -; J gene: TRBJ2-5; CDR3 DNA: TGCGAGGGGCAAGAGACCCAGTACTTC; CDR3 protein: CEGQETQYF